A selection of T cell receptor beta chains follows, all from one sample in a study of shared clonotypes between healthy human individuals. TCRdb's copy holds only in-frame clones and misses some; the assay was immunoSEQ multiplex PCR. The table lists about 2 million clones, just under 95% of them singletons, with roughly 1% in the top ten. The sample was naive CD8+ T cells sorted from blood. Receptors were obtained from a man between 18 and 35 years old in good health. Both conserved end residues are part of each CDR3. Each record gives: clone size, D gene, V gene, J gene, CDR3 DNA, CDR3 protein. A D gene is named only where the DNA matches it firmly. Size tells how often a clone was seen (once, few, many) or the class of an expanded clone, and some rows leave it out.

clone_size: -; d_call: TRBD2; v_call: TRBV9; j_call: TRBJ2-2; cdr3_nt: TGTGCCACCAGGGAGGGACCGCACTCCGGGGAGCTGTTTTTT; cdr3_aa: CATREGPHSGELFF
clone_size: -; d_call: -; v_call: TRBV5-6; j_call: TRBJ2-7; cdr3_nt: TGTGCCAGCAGCTTATTGGGAGACGAGCAGTACTTC; cdr3_aa: CASSLLGDEQYF
clone_size: -; d_call: -; v_call: TRBV2; j_call: TRBJ1-1; cdr3_nt: TGTGCCAGCAGTGAAGCGCTAGGGGGAAGTCTCACTGAAGCTTTCTTT; cdr3_aa: CASSEALGGSLTEAFF
clone_size: -; d_call: -; v_call: TRBV5-1; j_call: TRBJ2-5; cdr3_nt: TGCGCCAGCAGCTTGGCGGAGGTACAAGAGACCCAGTACTTC; cdr3_aa: CASSLAEVQETQYF
clone_size: -; d_call: -; v_call: TRBV18; j_call: TRBJ2-2; cdr3_nt: TGTGCCAGCTCACCTGCCCCGGCAGCCGCGGACACCGGGGAGCTGTTTTTT; cdr3_aa: CASSPAPAAADTGELFF
clone_size: -; d_call: -; v_call: TRBV2; j_call: TRBJ2-7; cdr3_nt: TGTGCCAGCAGTGATTTTTATGGGGCCTACGAGCAGTACTTC; cdr3_aa: CASSDFYGAYEQYF
clone_size: -; d_call: -; v_call: TRBV7-9; j_call: TRBJ2-7; cdr3_nt: TGTGCCAGCAGCTTAGGGGAAGGAGTAGGACCCTACGAGCAGTACTTC; cdr3_aa: CASSLGEGVGPYEQYF
clone_size: -; d_call: -; v_call: TRBV6-6; j_call: TRBJ2-7; cdr3_nt: TGTGCCAGCAGTTATGTCCTACACAGCTCCTACGAGCAGTACTTC; cdr3_aa: CASSYVLHSSYEQYF
clone_size: once; d_call: -; v_call: TRBV6-5; j_call: TRBJ1-5; cdr3_nt: TGTGCCAGCAGTTACCGACGAGGAGATCAGCCCCAGCATTTT; cdr3_aa: CASSYRRGDQPQHF
clone_size: -; d_call: -; v_call: TRBV7-9; j_call: TRBJ2-7; cdr3_nt: TGTGCCAGCAGCTTTGAGACAGCAGTCGACGAGCAGTACTTC; cdr3_aa: CASSFETAVDEQYF
clone_size: -; d_call: -; v_call: TRBV19; j_call: TRBJ1-4; cdr3_nt: TGTGCCAGTAGTATGACAGTTCTGGACCTGTTTTTT; cdr3_aa: CASSMTVLDLFF
clone_size: few; d_call: -; v_call: TRBV5-6; j_call: TRBJ1-1; cdr3_nt: TGTGCCAGCAGTTCAGCCTTGGCAGGTGAAGCTTTCTTT; cdr3_aa: CASSSALAGEAFF
clone_size: -; d_call: -; v_call: TRBV7-9; j_call: TRBJ1-1; cdr3_nt: TGTGCCAGCAGCTCCGGTCTAGTGAACACTGAAGCTTTCTTT; cdr3_aa: CASSSGLVNTEAFF
clone_size: -; d_call: -; v_call: TRBV4-1; j_call: TRBJ1-5; cdr3_nt: TGCGCCAGCAGCGCTACAGAAGGAGGTCAGCCCCAGCATTTT; cdr3_aa: CASSATEGGQPQHF
clone_size: -; d_call: TRBD1; v_call: TRBV12-5; j_call: TRBJ1-2; cdr3_nt: TGTGCTAGTGGCTTCTCCGGACAGGCCGACTATGGCTACACCTTC; cdr3_aa: CASGFSGQADYGYTF
clone_size: -; d_call: -; v_call: TRBV13; j_call: TRBJ2-5; cdr3_nt: TGTGCCAGCAGCTTTAGGCGTCTAGACGGAATGGAGACCCAGTACTTC; cdr3_aa: CASSFRRLDGMETQYF
clone_size: -; d_call: -; v_call: TRBV5-6; j_call: TRBJ2-7; cdr3_nt: TGTGCCAGCAGCTTGGAGGGCAGCTCCTACGAGCAGTACTTC; cdr3_aa: CASSLEGSSYEQYF
clone_size: -; d_call: -; v_call: TRBV13; j_call: TRBJ1-1; cdr3_nt: TGTGCCAGCAGCTTACCAGGGGCCCTGAACACTGAAGCTTTCTTT; cdr3_aa: CASSLPGALNTEAFF
clone_size: few; d_call: -; v_call: TRBV2; j_call: TRBJ1-6; cdr3_nt: TGTGCCAGCAGTGAAACGGAAAGCTCCTATAATTCACCCCTCCACTTT; cdr3_aa: CASSETESSYNSPLHF
clone_size: -; d_call: TRBD2; v_call: TRBV19; j_call: TRBJ2-1; cdr3_nt: TGTGCCAGTAGTGGAGGCGGGGGTTACAATGAGCAGTTCTTC; cdr3_aa: CASSGGGGYNEQFF
clone_size: -; d_call: TRBD1; v_call: TRBV4-3; j_call: TRBJ1-2; cdr3_nt: TGCGCCAGCAGCCAAGATGGCCCCCCCTTTTTGACAGGGGACTATGGCTACACCTTC; cdr3_aa: CASSQDGPPFLTGDYGYTF
clone_size: -; d_call: -; v_call: TRBV4-1; j_call: TRBJ2-7; cdr3_nt: TGCGCCAGCAGCCGGTTAGACAGCTACGAGCAGTACTTC; cdr3_aa: CASSRLDSYEQYF
clone_size: -; d_call: TRBD1; v_call: TRBV28; j_call: TRBJ1-3; cdr3_nt: TGTGCCAGCAGGGCGACAGGGGGAAACACCATATATTTT; cdr3_aa: CASRATGGNTIYF
clone_size: -; d_call: -; v_call: TRBV4-1; j_call: TRBJ1-1; cdr3_nt: TGCGCCAGCAGCCCCTCAGACAGCATGAACACTGAAGCTTTCTTT; cdr3_aa: CASSPSDSMNTEAFF
clone_size: -; d_call: TRBD1; v_call: TRBV30; j_call: TRBJ2-7; cdr3_nt: TGTGCCTGGAGTGACCCCATTGAGACAGGGGTCTTCTCCTACGAGCAGTACTTC; cdr3_aa: CAWSDPIETGVFSYEQYF
clone_size: -; d_call: TRBD2; v_call: TRBV29-1; j_call: TRBJ2-3; cdr3_nt: TGCAGCGTTGCTAGCGGGATCGATACGCAGTATTTT; cdr3_aa: CSVASGIDTQYF
clone_size: once; d_call: -; v_call: TRBV27; j_call: TRBJ2-7; cdr3_nt: TGTGCCAGCAGTTTCCCAGGGAACGAGCAGTACTTC; cdr3_aa: CASSFPGNEQYF
clone_size: -; d_call: TRBD2; v_call: TRBV27; j_call: TRBJ2-7; cdr3_nt: TGTGCCAGCAGTTTACTCTTTGGTAGCGGGGGCTCCTACGAGCAGTACTTC; cdr3_aa: CASSLLFGSGGSYEQYF
clone_size: -; d_call: -; v_call: TRBV6-1; j_call: TRBJ2-5; cdr3_nt: TGTGCCAGCTTGGGGAGGAACCAAGAGACCCAGTACTTC; cdr3_aa: CASLGRNQETQYF
clone_size: -; d_call: -; v_call: TRBV11-2; j_call: TRBJ1-1; cdr3_nt: TGTGCCAGCAGCATAAGTAATCCAGGGGACACTGAAGCTTTCTTT; cdr3_aa: CASSISNPGDTEAFF
clone_size: -; d_call: -; v_call: TRBV29-1; j_call: TRBJ1-1; cdr3_nt: TGCAGCGTTTTTCCCCTGAGGGCTGAAGCTTTCTTT; cdr3_aa: CSVFPLRAEAFF
clone_size: -; d_call: -; v_call: TRBV5-1; j_call: TRBJ1-3; cdr3_nt: TGCGCCAGCAGCTTGGAGAACTCTGGAAACACCATATATTTT; cdr3_aa: CASSLENSGNTIYF
clone_size: -; d_call: -; v_call: TRBV5-6; j_call: TRBJ2-7; cdr3_nt: TGTGCCAGCAGCTCACTCGGCGACTCCTACGAGCAGTACTTC; cdr3_aa: CASSSLGDSYEQYF
clone_size: -; d_call: -; v_call: TRBV27; j_call: TRBJ2-5; cdr3_nt: TGTGCCAGCGGTTTGGTGGGAGTCGAAGAGACCCAGTACTTC; cdr3_aa: CASGLVGVEETQYF
clone_size: -; d_call: -; v_call: TRBV27; j_call: TRBJ1-3; cdr3_nt: TGTGCCAGCAGTTTATCGTCGGGGCTTGGAAACACCATATATTTT; cdr3_aa: CASSLSSGLGNTIYF
clone_size: -; d_call: TRBD1; v_call: TRBV2; j_call: TRBJ1-4; cdr3_nt: TGTGCCAGCAGACCGAGACAGGGACTATTCAATCGGAATAATGAAAAACTGTTTTTT; cdr3_aa: CASRPRQGLFNRNNEKLFF
clone_size: -; d_call: TRBD2; v_call: TRBV6-5; j_call: TRBJ2-2; cdr3_nt: TGTGCCAGCAGTCTAGCGGGGAACACCGGGGAGCTGTTTTTT; cdr3_aa: CASSLAGNTGELFF
clone_size: -; d_call: -; v_call: TRBV10-3; j_call: TRBJ2-7; cdr3_nt: TGTGCCATCGGCCTAGCGCGTCTTACCAACGAGCAGTACTTC; cdr3_aa: CAIGLARLTNEQYF
clone_size: -; d_call: -; v_call: TRBV7-9; j_call: TRBJ2-6; cdr3_nt: TGTGCCAGCAGTGGGAAGGGGTTAGCTGGGGCCAACGTCCTGACTTTC; cdr3_aa: CASSGKGLAGANVLTF
clone_size: few; d_call: -; v_call: TRBV30; j_call: TRBJ1-1; cdr3_nt: TGTGCCTGGAGTGTATGGGGGAACACTGAAGCTTTCTTT; cdr3_aa: CAWSVWGNTEAFF
clone_size: -; d_call: -; v_call: TRBV13; j_call: TRBJ2-2; cdr3_nt: TGTGCCAGCAGCTTCGAACGGGAGTGGATGGCCGGGGAGCTGTTTTTT; cdr3_aa: CASSFEREWMAGELFF
clone_size: -; d_call: TRBD2; v_call: TRBV7-8; j_call: TRBJ2-3; cdr3_nt: TGTGCCAGCAGCCCGGGGGGACTAGTTCAAAGCACAGATACGCAGTATTTT; cdr3_aa: CASSPGGLVQSTDTQYF
clone_size: -; d_call: TRBD2; v_call: TRBV27; j_call: TRBJ2-7; cdr3_nt: TGTGCCAGCAGTTCCCTCGGGACTATATACGAGCAGTACTTC; cdr3_aa: CASSSLGTIYEQYF
clone_size: -; d_call: TRBD2; v_call: TRBV2; j_call: TRBJ2-1; cdr3_nt: TGTGCCACCCCGATAGCGGGAGGGGGTGGCGAGCAGTTCTTC; cdr3_aa: CATPIAGGGGEQFF
clone_size: -; d_call: -; v_call: TRBV7-2; j_call: TRBJ1-5; cdr3_nt: TGTGCCAGCAGCTTAGGTCCGGGAAATCAGCCCCAGCATTTT; cdr3_aa: CASSLGPGNQPQHF
clone_size: -; d_call: -; v_call: TRBV28; j_call: TRBJ1-1; cdr3_nt: TGTGCCAGCAGTGTGACAGCCTGGAACACTGAAGCTTTCTTT; cdr3_aa: CASSVTAWNTEAFF
clone_size: -; d_call: -; v_call: TRBV28; j_call: TRBJ2-5; cdr3_nt: TGTGCCAGCAGTCCCGCCTGGGGAACAGAGACCCAGTACTTC; cdr3_aa: CASSPAWGTETQYF
clone_size: -; d_call: TRBD1; v_call: TRBV4-1; j_call: TRBJ2-7; cdr3_nt: TGCGCCAGCAGCCAAGAGTGGCAGGGGGAGTCATACGAGCAGTACTTC; cdr3_aa: CASSQEWQGESYEQYF
clone_size: -; d_call: -; v_call: TRBV18; j_call: TRBJ2-1; cdr3_nt: TGTGCCAGCTCACAAAGCACGACGGGGTACAATGAGCAGTTCTTC; cdr3_aa: CASSQSTTGYNEQFF
clone_size: -; d_call: -; v_call: TRBV4-1; j_call: TRBJ2-1; cdr3_nt: TGCGCCAGCAGCCAAGAGCGGACAGCTTACAATGAGCAGTTCTTC; cdr3_aa: CASSQERTAYNEQFF
clone_size: -; d_call: TRBD1; v_call: TRBV10-3; j_call: TRBJ2-7; cdr3_nt: TGTGCCGTCGGACAGGACTCCTACGAGCAGTACTTC; cdr3_aa: CAVGQDSYEQYF
clone_size: -; d_call: -; v_call: TRBV6-6; j_call: TRBJ1-5; cdr3_nt: TGTGCCAGCAGATTTAGGGGAGGAAATCAGCCCCAGCATTTT; cdr3_aa: CASRFRGGNQPQHF
clone_size: -; d_call: -; v_call: TRBV5-6; j_call: TRBJ2-7; cdr3_nt: TGTGCCAGCAGCCCTGGGACCCTCTACGAGCAGTACTTC; cdr3_aa: CASSPGTLYEQYF
clone_size: -; d_call: -; v_call: TRBV19; j_call: TRBJ1-1; cdr3_nt: TGTGCCAGTGGGGTCAGCTTGAACACTGAAGCTTTCTTT; cdr3_aa: CASGVSLNTEAFF
clone_size: -; d_call: TRBD2; v_call: TRBV5-8; j_call: TRBJ2-7; cdr3_nt: TGTGCCAGCACCCTGCGCGGGGGGTCCTACGAGCAGTACTTC; cdr3_aa: CASTLRGGSYEQYF
clone_size: -; d_call: -; v_call: TRBV27; j_call: TRBJ2-5; cdr3_nt: TGTGCCAGCAATCGTGGCCAAGAGACCCAGTACTTC; cdr3_aa: CASNRGQETQYF